Detailed here is one T cell receptor beta chain. The sample is drawn from a study of cytomegalovirus exposure and HLA in healthy donors. PCR was performed using 60 Vbeta and 13 Jbeta primers. TCRdb's copy holds only in-frame clones and misses some; the assay was immunoSEQ multiplex PCR. Of around 130,000 clones in the sample, 80% were seen once. The sample comprised PBMCs. The sequence was collected from a man in his forties or fifties in good health and CMV-seronegative.

CDR3 DNA sequence: TGTGCCAGCAGCTTGGCGTCGGACGAGCAGTACTTC. Translation gives CASSLASDEQYF. The rearrangement uses TRBV5-6 and TRBJ2-7; D not resolved. The germline V gene encodes CDR1 SGHDT and CDR2 YYEEEE. Trimming took off 0 bases at V and 5 bases at J, with 6 bases between the two ends. The CDR3 has 12 amino acids.